This T cell receptor beta chain was observed in a study of T-cell memory formation after mild COVID-19 (dated by TCRdb to 2020 to 2023). In the study overall: TCR sequence clusters from the two donors were found to be largely donor specific. T-cell clones expanding and contracting after mild COVID-19 in a couple of donors were tracked by longitudinal TCRalpha and TCRbeta repertoire sequencing. Two young, previously healthy adult volunteers made up the cohort, one male and one female.

Worth noting for this clonotype: Its antigen specificity is not known. Qualities for individual bases were not recorded, and no much larger clone is one base off.

The paper as a whole reports these results and caveats: SARS-CoV-2 specificity of the second-wave clones peaking on day 37 was not confirmed. Contracting CD4+ clones appeared mostly in the CM and EM memory subsets, whereas CD8+ clones were enriched in EMRA. Balanced CD4/CD8 phenotypes were observed for clones contracting from day 15 to 85, whereas a bias towards CD4+ was observed for a second wave of clones expanding from day 15 to 37. Only two mild cases were covered in the study, and larger cohorts including severe cases with pre-infection samples were considered necessary. The detection of some responding clones in pre-infection memory suggests that pre-existing cross-reactive memory T cells joined the SARS-CoV-2 response.

The CDR3, from cysteine to phenylalanine, totals 14 residues. Only CDR3 DNA is held: 42 bases, read in frame from base 1. V is pared back by 7 bases and J by 6 bases, with 18 bases lying between the germline termini. Ficoll-Paque density gradient centrifugation was used to isolate PBMCs. TCRdb shows the sequencer as Illumina NovaSeq 6000. Using 5'RACE with constant-segment primers, TCRalpha and TCRbeta cDNA libraries were constructed, with sample barcodes and unique molecular identifiers added in the process. Trizol reagent was used to extract RNA from every sample. Libraries were amplified in two PCR steps, with a second sample barcode and Illumina TruSeq adapters added in the second step. Libraries were sequenced on an Illumina NovaSeq with 2 x 150 bp paired-end reads. For the original study's pipeline: Demultiplexing of reads and collapsing into UMI-guided consensus sequences were performed with migec v1.2.7. Using mixcr v2.1.11, UMI consensuses were aligned to TRA and TRB V and J templates and then assembled into clonotypes. A clonotype was counted as expanded or contracted only when both edgeR and NoisET called the clonotype significant, with the noise models trained on biological replicates. For edgeR calls, the cutoffs were a false discovery rate-adjusted p below 0.01 and a log2 fold-change threshold of 1. As an exploratory analysis of dynamics, max-normalized trajectories of the 1000 most abundant clonotypes were examined by PCA with hierarchical clustering. Each responding clone was given a CD4 or CD8 phenotype based on the CD4+ and CD8+ repertoires, which had been sequenced separately. The public reads were reprocessed in TCRdb via fastp at Q25 and MiXCR, keeping in-frame beta chains. CDR3 protein sequences are deduplicated, and each keeps its most common genes and DNA. The V and J calls were not made by the authors but by TCRdb's processing. In all, the sample holds some 410,000 distinct CDR3 sequences, and less than 25% of those were seen once. About an eighth of the sample belongs to the ten largest clones.

The receptor comes from an adult woman who had mild COVID-19 (a few samples of this study predate the infection). The sample titles of this study are shuffled in the database, so cell type and time point are left out; the donor was told from shared clones. Sequences were obtained from PBMCs or a T cell subset sorted from them (not recorded which). The chain joins TRBV12-3 or TRBV12-4 to TRBJ1-2, with a weak D call of TRBD1 (6 bases match). The DNA reads TGTGCCAGCAAAATGAGTGGGGGCGCTAATGGCTACACCTTC. Its protein reads: CASKMSGGANGYTF.